Included here is one T cell receptor (beta chain) sequence, with context. Antigen unknown. These data originate in a study of T-cell reconstitution after alpha-beta-depleted transplantation in children. Overall study findings and caveats: When one year had passed after transplant, most T-cell counts and diversity came from newly produced T cells. Several hundred rapidly expanded clones from non-depleted graft cells reportedly supplied alpha-beta T cells about two months post-transplant. Where some patients showed high TCRbeta diversity at day 60, it came from recipient T cells and thymic progenitors that had survived.

The CDR3 sequence is 15 residues long. The germline CDR1 and CDR2 sequences are SGHRS and YFSETQ. The V segment lost 4 bases and the J segment 4 bases; nucleotides outside the gene matches: 8. TCRbeta library construction was performed incorporating unique molecular identifiers. TCRdb reprocessed the PCR reads via MiXCR and lists one record per CDR3 protein. The table shows 500,000 to 750,000 distinct CDR3 sequences, with 25% to 30% occurring only once. Sequences were derived from PBMCs, sampled before TCRalphabeta/CD19-depleted stem cell transplant. This sequence originates from a boy younger than two with Wiskott-Aldrich syndrome, due to receive a stem cell transplant. This chain uses TRBV5-1 with TRBJ1-1; 9 positions agree with TRBD1. CDR3 sequence: CASSQDTGGGTEAFF. The CDR3 DNA sequence: TGCGCCAGCAGCCAGGATACAGGGGGCGGCACTGAAGCTTTCTTT.